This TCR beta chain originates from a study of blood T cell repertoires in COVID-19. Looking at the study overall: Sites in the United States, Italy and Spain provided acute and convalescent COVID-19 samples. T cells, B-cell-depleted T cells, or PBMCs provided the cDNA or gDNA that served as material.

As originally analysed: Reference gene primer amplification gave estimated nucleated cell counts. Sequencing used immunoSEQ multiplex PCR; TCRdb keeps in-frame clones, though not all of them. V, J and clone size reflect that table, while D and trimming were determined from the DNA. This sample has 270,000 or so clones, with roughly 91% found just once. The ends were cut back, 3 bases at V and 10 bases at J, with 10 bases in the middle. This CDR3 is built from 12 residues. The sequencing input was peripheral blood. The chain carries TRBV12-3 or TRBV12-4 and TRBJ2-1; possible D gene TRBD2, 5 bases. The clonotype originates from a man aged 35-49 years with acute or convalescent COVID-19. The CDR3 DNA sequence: TGTGCCAGCAGTTTCCTCGGAGGCGAGCAGTTCTTC. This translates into CASSFLGGEQFF.